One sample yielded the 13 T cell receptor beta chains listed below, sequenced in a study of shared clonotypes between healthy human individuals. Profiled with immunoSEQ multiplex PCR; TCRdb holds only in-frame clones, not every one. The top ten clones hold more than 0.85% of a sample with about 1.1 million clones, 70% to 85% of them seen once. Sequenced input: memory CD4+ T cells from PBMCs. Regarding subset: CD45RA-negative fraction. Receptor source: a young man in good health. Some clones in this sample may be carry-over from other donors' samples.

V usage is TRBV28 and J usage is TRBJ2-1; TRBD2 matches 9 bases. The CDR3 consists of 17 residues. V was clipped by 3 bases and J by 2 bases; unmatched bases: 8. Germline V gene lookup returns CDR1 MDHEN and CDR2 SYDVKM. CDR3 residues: CASSFVGGRAPYNEQFF. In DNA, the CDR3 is TGTGCCAGCAGTTTCGTAGGCGGGAGGGCCCCCTACAATGAGCAGTTCTTC.

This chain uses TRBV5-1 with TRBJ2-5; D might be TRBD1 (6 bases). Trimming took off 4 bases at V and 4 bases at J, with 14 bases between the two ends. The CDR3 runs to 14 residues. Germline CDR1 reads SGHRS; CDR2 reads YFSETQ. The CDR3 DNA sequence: TGCGCCAGCAGCGATGGGACAACGGGAGAGACCCAGTACTTC. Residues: CASSDGTTGETQYF.

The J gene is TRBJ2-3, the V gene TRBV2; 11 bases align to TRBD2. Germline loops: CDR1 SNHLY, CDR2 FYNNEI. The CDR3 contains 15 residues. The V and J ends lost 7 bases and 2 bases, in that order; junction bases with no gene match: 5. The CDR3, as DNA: TGTGCCAGCATGCTAGCGGGAGGTGACACAGATACGCAGTATTTT. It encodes CASMLAGGDTDTQYF.

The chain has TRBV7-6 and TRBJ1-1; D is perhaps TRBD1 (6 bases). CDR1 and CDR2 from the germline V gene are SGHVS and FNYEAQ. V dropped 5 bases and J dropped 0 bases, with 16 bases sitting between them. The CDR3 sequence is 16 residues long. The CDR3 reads CASSRSQGLLNTEAFF. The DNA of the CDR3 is TGTGCCAGCAGCCGTTCACAGGGACTTTTGAACACTGAAGCTTTCTTT.

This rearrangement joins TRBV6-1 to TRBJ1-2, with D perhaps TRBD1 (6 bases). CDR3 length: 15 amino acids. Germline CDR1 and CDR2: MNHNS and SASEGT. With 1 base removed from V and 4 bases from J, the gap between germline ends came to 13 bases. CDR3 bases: TGTGCCAGCAGTGAAGTAGTCAGGGGAACCTATGGCTACACCTTC. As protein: CASSEVVRGTYGYTF.

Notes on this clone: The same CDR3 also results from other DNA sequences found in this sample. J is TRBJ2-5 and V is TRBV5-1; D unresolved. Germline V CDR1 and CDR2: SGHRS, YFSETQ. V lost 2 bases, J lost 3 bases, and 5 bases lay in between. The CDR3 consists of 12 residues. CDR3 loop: CASSFPEETQYF. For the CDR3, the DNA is TGCGCCAGCAGCTTTCCGGAAGAGACCCAGTACTTC.

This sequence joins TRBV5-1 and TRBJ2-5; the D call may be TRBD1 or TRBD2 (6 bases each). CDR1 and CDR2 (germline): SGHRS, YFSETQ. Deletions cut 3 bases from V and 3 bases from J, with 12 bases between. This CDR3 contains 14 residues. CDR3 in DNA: TGCGCCAGCAGCTCGGCCGGGGGCGAAGAGACCCAGTACTTC. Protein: CASSSAGGEETQYF.

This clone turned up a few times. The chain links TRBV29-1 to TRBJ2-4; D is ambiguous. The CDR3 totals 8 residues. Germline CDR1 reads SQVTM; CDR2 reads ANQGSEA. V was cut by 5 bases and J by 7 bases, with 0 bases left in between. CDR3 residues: CSVNIQYF. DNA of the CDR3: TGCAGCGTTAACATTCAGTACTTC.

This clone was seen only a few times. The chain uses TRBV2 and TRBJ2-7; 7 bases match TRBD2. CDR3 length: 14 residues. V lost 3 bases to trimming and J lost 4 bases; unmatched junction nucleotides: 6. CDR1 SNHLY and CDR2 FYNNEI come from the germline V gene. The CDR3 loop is CASSDGLADYEQYF. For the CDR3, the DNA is TGTGCCAGCAGTGACGGGCTAGCGGATTACGAGCAGTACTTC. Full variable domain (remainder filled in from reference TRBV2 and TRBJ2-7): EPEVTQTPSHQVTQMGQEVILRCVPISNHLYFYWYRQILGQKVEFLVSFYNNEISEKSEIFDDQFSVERPDGSNFTLKIRSTKLEDSAMYFCASSDGLADYEQYFGPGTRLTVT.

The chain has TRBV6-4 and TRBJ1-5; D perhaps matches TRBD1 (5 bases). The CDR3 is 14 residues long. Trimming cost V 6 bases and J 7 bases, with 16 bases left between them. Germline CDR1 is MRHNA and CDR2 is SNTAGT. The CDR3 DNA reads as TGTGCCAGCAGCCCATCTGGGGCCGGCCAGCCCCAGCATTTT. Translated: CASSPSGAGQPQHF.

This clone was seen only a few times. The CDR3 DNA reads TGTGCCAGCTCCCAGGCGACAGGGAACGGGGCCAACGTCCTGACTTTC. Residues: CASSQATGNGANVLTF. The chain has TRBV5-5 and TRBJ2-6, with TRBD1 matching over 7 bases. V was clipped by 7 bases and J by 4 bases; unmatched bases: 11. The CDR3 is 16 amino acids. The germline gives CDR1 SGHKS, CDR2 YYEKEE (reference sequence).

The chain's CDR3 is CASPRTKGRQPQHF. CDR3 DNA sequence: TGCGCCAGCCCTAGGACAAAGGGGCGTCAGCCCCAGCATTTT. V is TRBV10-1 and J is TRBJ1-5, with a possible D match to TRBD1 (5 bases). Germline CDR1 reads WNHNN; CDR2 reads SYGVQD (reference sequence). CDR3 length: 14 amino acids. V was cut by 8 bases and J by 6 bases, with 17 bases left in between.

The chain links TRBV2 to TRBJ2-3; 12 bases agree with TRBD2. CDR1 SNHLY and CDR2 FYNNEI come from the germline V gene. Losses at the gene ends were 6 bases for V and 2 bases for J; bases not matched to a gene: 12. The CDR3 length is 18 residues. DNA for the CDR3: TGTGCCAGCAGGGCCCCTCCGGGACTAGCGGGCACCACAGATACGCAGTATTTT. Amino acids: CASRAPPGLAGTTDTQYF.